This T cell receptor beta chain is from a study of T cell responses to AZD1222 COVID-19 vaccine. Study-wide findings and caveats: Spike-wide vaccine-associated CD4 TCRs dominated at 160-218 and 743-854. Regions left unmutated in variants are reportedly the target of nearly half of spike-specific TCRs. Baseline seropositivity characterized only six AZD1222 recipients. Donors were largely white British and mainly female; clonal diversity was possibly underestimated.

TCRdb's table, derived via immunoSEQ multiplex PCR, lists solely in-frame clones and lacks some. The sample consists of about 150,000 clones, around nine tenths of them appearing once. This clone has just a few counts. Its antigen is currently unknown. Trimming took 5 bases from V and 5 from J, leaving 12 bases between them. Germline CDR1 and CDR2: MNHEY and SVGEGT. The length of the CDR3 is 13 residues. The receptor was isolated from an adult who had recovered from COVID-19. This specimen was peripheral blood, taken after recovery from COVID-19. J is TRBJ1-2 and V is TRBV6-2 or TRBV6-3; D remains unclear. The CDR3 is CASSNGLIYGYTF. As DNA, the CDR3 is TGTGCCAGCAGTAACGGACTGATTTATGGCTACACCTTC.